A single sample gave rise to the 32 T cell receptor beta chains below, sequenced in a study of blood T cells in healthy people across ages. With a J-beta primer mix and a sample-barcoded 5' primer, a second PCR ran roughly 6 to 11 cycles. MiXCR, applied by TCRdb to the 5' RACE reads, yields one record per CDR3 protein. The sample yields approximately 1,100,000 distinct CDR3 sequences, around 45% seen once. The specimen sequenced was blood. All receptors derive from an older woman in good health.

The CDR3 bases are TGTGCCACCGAGAAAGACAGGGGACATTCACCCCTCCACTTT. This codes for CATEKDRGHSPLHF. The chain employs TRBV7-9 and TRBJ1-6; 8 nucleotides align to TRBD1. CDR3 length equals 14 residues. J gave up 8 bases and V 10 bases, and 10 bases lay outside the gene matches. Per the germline V gene, CDR1 is SEHNR and CDR2 is FQNEAQ (reference sequence).

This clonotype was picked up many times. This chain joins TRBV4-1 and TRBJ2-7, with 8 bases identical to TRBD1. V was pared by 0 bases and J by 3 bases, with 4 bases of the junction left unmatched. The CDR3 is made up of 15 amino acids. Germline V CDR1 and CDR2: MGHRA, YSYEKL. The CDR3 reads CASSQDRTGRYEQYF. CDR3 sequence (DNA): TGCGCCAGCAGCCAAGACAGGACAGGGCGCTACGAGCAGTACTTC.

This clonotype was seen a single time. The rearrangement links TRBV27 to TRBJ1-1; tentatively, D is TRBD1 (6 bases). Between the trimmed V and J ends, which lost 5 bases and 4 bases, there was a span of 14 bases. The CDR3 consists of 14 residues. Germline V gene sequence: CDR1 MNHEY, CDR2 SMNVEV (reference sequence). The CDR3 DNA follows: TGTGCCAGCAGTACCCTAGGGGGGCTCACTGAAGCTTTCTTT. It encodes CASSTLGGLTEAFF.

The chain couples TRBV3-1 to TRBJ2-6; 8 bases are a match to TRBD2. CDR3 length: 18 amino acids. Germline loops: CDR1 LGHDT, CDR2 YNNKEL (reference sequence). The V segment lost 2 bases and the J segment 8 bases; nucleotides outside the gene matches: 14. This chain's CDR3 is CASSQWASGSLETNVLTF. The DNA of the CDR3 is TGTGCCAGCAGCCAATGGGCTAGCGGGTCGTTGGAAACCAACGTCCTGACTTTC. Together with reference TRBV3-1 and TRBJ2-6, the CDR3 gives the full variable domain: DTAVSQTPKYLVTQMGNDKSIKCEQNLGHDTMYWYKQDSKKFLKIMFSYNNKELIINETVPNRFSPKSPDKAHLNLHINSLELGDSAVYFCASSQWASGSLETNVLTFGAGSRLTVL.

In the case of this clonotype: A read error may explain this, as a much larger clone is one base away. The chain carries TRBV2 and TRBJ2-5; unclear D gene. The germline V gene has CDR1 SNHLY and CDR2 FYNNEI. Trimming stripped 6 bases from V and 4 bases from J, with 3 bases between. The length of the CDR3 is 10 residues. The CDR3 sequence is CASRVETQYF. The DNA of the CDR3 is TGTGCCAGCAGGGTAGAGACCCAGTACTTC. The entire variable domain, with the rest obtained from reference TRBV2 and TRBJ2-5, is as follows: EPEVTQTPSHQVTQMGQEVILRCVPISNHLYFYWYRQILGQKVEFLVSFYNNEISEKSEIFDDQFSVERPDGSNFTLKIRSTKLEDSAMYFCASRVETQYFGPGTRLLVL.

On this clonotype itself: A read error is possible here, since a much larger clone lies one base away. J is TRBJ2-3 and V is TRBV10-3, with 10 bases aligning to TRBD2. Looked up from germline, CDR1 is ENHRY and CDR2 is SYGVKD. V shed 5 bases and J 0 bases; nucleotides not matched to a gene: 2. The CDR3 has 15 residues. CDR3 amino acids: CAISKTSGSTDTQYF. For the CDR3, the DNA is TGTGCCATCAGTAAGACTAGCGGGAGCACAGATACGCAGTATTTT.

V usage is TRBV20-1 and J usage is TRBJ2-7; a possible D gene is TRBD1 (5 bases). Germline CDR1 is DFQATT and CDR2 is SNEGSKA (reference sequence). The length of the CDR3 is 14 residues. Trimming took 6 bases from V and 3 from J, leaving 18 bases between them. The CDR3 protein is CSAQKLQDIYEQYF. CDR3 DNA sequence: TGCAGTGCCCAGAAGTTACAGGACATCTACGAGCAGTACTTC.

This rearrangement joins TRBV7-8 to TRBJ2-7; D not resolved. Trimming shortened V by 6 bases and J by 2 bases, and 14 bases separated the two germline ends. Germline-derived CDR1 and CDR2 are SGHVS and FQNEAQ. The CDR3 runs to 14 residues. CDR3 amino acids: CASSSRSVAYEQYF. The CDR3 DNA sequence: TGTGCCAGCAGTTCCCGTTCGGTGGCCTACGAGCAGTACTTC.

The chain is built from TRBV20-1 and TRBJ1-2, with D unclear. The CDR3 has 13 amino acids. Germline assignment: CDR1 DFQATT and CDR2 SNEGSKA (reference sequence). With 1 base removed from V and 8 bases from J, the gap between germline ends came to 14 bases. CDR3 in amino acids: CSARVGNSDGYTF. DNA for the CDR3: TGCAGTGCTAGAGTTGGGAACAGCGACGGCTACACCTTC.

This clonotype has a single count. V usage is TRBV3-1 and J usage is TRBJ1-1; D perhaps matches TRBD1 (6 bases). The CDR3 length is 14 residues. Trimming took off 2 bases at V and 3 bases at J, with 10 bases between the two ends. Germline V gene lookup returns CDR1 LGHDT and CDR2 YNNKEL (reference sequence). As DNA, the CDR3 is TGTGCCAGCAGCCAACAAGAGGGGGACACTGAAGCTTTCTTT. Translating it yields CASSQQEGDTEAFF. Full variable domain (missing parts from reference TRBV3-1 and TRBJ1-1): DTAVSQTPKYLVTQMGNDKSIKCEQNLGHDTMYWYKQDSKKFLKIMFSYNNKELIINETVPNRFSPKSPDKAHLNLHINSLELGDSAVYFCASSQQEGDTEAFFGQGTRLTVV.

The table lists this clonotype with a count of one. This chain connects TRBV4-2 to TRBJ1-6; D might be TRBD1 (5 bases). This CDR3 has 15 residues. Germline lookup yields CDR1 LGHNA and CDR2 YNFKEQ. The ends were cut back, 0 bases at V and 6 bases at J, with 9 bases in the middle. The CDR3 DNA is TGTGCCAGCAGCCAAGATACGGGGGGTAATTCACCCCTCCACTTT. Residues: CASSQDTGGNSPLHF.

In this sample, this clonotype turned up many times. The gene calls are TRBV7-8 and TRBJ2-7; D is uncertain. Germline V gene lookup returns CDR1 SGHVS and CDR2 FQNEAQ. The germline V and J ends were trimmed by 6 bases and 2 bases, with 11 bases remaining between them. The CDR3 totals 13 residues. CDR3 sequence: CASSLELAYEQYF. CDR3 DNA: TGTGCCAGCAGTCTGGAGCTAGCCTACGAGCAGTACTTC.

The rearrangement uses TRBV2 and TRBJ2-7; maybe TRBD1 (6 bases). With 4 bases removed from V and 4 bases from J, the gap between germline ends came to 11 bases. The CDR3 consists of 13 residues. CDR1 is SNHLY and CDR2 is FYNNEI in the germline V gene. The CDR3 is CASSADSEYEQYF. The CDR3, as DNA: TGTGCCAGCAGTGCGGACAGTGAATACGAGCAGTACTTC.

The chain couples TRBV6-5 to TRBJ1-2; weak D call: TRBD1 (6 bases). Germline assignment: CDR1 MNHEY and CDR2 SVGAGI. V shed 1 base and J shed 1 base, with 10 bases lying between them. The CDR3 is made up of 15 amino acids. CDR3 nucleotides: TGTGCCAGCAGTTACTGGATGGACAGTAACTATGGCTACACCTTC. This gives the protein CASSYWMDSNYGYTF.

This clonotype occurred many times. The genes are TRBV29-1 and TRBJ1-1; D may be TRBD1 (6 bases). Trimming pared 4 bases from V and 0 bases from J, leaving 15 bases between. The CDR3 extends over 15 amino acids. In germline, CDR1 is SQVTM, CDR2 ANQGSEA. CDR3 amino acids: CSVGTNRAMNTEAFF. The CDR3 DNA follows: TGCAGCGTTGGGACAAACAGGGCGATGAACACTGAAGCTTTCTTT.

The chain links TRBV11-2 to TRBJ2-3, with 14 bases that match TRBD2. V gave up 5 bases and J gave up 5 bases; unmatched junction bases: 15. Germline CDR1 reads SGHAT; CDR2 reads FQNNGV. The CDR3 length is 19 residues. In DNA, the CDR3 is TGTGCCAGCAGCCCCTCCCTAGGACTAGCGGGAGGACCTAGAGATACGCAGTATTTT. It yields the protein CASSPSLGLAGGPRDTQYF.

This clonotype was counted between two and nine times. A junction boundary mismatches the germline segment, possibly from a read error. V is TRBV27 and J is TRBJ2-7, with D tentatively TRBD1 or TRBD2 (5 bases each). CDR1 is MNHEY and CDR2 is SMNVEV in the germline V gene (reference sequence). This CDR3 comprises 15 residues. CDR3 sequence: CASSKGTQLSSEQYF. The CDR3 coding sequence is TGTGCCAGCAGTAAAGGGACCCAACTGTCCTCCGAGCAGTACTTC.

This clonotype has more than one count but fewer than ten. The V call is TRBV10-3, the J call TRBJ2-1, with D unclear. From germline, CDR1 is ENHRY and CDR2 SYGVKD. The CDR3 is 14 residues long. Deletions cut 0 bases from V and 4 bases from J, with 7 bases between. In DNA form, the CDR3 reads TGTGCCATCAGTGAGTCATTAGTTTACAATGAGCAGTTCTTC. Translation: CAISESLVYNEQFF.

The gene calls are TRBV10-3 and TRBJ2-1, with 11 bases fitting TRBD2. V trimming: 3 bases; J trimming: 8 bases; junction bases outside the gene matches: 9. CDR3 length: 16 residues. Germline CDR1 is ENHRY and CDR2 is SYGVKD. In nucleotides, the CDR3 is TGTGCCATCAGTGACCTAGCGGGAGGCCATAAGGATGAGCAGTTCTTC. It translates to CAISDLAGGHKDEQFF.

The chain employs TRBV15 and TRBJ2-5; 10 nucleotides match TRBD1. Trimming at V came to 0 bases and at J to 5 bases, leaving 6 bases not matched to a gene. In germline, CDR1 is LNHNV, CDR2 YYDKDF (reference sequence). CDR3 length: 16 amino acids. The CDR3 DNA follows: TGTGCCACCAGCAGAGATTGGACAGGGGGGGAGGAGACCCAGTACTTC. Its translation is CATSRDWTGGEETQYF. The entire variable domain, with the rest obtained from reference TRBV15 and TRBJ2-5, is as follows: DAMVIQNPRYQVTQFGKPVTLSCSQTLNHNVMYWYQQKSSQAPKLLFHYYDKDFNNEADTPDNFQSRRPNTSFCFLDIRSPGLGDTAMYLCATSRDWTGGEETQYFGPGTRLLVL.

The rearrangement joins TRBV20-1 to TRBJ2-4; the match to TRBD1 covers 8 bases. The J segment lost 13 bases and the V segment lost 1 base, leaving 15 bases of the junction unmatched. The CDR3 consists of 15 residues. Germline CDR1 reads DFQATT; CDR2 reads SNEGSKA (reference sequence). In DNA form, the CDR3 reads TGCAGTGCTAGAGCTTCCGGGACAGGTGTTAGGGAGCAGTACTTC. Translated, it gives CSARASGTGVREQYF.

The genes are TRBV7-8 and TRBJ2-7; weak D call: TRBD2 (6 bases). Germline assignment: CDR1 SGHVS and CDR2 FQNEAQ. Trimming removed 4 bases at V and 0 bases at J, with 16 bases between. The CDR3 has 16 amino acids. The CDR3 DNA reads TGTGCCAGCAGCTCCTCGGCGCGGGGCAGCTCCTACGAGCAGTACTTC. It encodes CASSSSARGSSYEQYF.

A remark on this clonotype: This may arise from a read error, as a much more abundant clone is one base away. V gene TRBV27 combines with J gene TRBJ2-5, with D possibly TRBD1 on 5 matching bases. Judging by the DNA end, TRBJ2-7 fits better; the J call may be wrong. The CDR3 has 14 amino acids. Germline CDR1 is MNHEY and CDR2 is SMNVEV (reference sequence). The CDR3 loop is CAGSLDRGLYEQYF. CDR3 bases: TGTGCCGGCAGTTTAGACAGAGGCCTCTACGAGCAGTACTTC.

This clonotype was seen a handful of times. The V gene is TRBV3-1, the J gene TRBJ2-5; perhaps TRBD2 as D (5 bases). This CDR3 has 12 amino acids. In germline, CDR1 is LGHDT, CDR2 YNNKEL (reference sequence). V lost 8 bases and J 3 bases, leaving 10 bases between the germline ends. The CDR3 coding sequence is TGTGCCAGCGGAATGGGAGAAGAGACCCAGTACTTC. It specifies CASGMGEETQYF.

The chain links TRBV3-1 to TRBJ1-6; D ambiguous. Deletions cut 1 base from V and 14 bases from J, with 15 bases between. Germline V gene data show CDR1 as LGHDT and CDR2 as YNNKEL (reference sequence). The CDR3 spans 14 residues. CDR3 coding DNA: TGTGCCAGCAGCCAAGTAAGGGCCCCGGGCACCCTCCACTTT. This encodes CASSQVRAPGTLHF.

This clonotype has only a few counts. The CDR3 reads CASSLTGGYRTEAFF. In DNA form, the CDR3 reads TGTGCCAGCAGCTTAACAGGGGGCTACCGCACTGAAGCTTTCTTT. This chain uses TRBV7-9 with TRBJ1-1; 9 bases are shared with TRBD1. V lost 2 bases, J lost 4 bases, and 5 bases stayed unmatched. This CDR3 spans 15 amino acids. Germline V gene sequence: CDR1 SEHNR, CDR2 FQNEAQ (reference sequence).

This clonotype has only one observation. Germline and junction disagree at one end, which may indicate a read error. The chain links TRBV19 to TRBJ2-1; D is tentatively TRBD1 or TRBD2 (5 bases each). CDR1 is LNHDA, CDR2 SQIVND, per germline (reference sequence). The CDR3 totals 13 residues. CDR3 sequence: CASSIRGENEQFF. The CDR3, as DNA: TGCGCCAGTAGTATACGAGGGGAAAATGAGCAGTTCTTC. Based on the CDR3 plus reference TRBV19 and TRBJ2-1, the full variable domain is DGGITQSPKYLFRKEGQNVTLSCEQNLNHDAMYWYRQDPGQGLRLIYYSQIVNDFQKGDIAEGYSVSREKKESFPLTVTSAQKNPTAFYLCASSIRGENEQFFGPGTRLTVL.

The CDR3 region has the DNA TGTGCCAGCAGCTTGCGCCCCGGAGACTCCCAGTATTTT. Translating gives CASSLRPGDSQYF. The chain employs TRBV5-5 and TRBJ2-3; D gene ambiguous. Germline V gene sequence: CDR1 SGHKS, CDR2 YYEKEE (reference sequence). The CDR3 is 13 amino acids. V lost 1 base to trimming and J lost 12 bases, with 15 bases between them.

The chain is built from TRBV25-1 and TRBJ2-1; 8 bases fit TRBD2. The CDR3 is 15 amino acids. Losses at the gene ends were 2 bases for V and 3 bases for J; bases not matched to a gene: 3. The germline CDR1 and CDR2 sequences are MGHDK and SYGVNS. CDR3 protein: CASSEDTSGYNEQFF. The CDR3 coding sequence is TGTGCCAGCAGTGAAGACACTAGCGGCTACAATGAGCAGTTCTTC. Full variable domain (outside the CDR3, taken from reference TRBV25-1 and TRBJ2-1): EADIYQTPRYLVIGTGKKITLECSQTMGHDKMYWYQQDPGMELHLIHYSYGVNSTEKGDLSSESTVSRIRTEHFPLTLESARPSHTSQYLCASSEDTSGYNEQFFGPGTRLTVL.

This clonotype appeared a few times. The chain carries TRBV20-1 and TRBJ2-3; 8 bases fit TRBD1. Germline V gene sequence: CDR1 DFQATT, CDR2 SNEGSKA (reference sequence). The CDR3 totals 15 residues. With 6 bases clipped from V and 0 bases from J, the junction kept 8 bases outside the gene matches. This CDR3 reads CSAGGQGSSTDTQYF. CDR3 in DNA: TGCAGTGCGGGAGGACAGGGCTCTAGCACAGATACGCAGTATTTT.

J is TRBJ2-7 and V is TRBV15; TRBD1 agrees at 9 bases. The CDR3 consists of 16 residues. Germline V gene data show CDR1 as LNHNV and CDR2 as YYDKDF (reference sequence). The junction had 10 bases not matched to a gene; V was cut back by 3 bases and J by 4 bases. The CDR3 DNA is TGTGCCACCAGCAGCCGAACCGGGACAGGGCAGTACGAGCAGTACTTC. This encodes CATSSRTGTGQYEQYF.

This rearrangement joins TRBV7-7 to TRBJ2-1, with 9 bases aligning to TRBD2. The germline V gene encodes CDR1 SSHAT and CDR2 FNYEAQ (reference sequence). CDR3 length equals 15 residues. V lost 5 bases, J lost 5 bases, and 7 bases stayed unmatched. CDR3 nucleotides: TGTGCCAGCAGCGTTAGCGGGAGCGATCACAATGAGCAGTTCTTC. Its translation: CASSVSGSDHNEQFF.